This T cell receptor (beta chain) was sequenced for a study of blood T cell repertoires in COVID-19. Study in general: Some COVID-19 samples were acute and others convalescent; all came from the United States, Italy and Spain. T cells, B-cell-depleted T cells, or PBMCs provided the cDNA or gDNA that served as material.

In the authors' methods: Reference gene primers were amplified, and this amplification served to estimate nucleated cell counts. Sequenced by immunoSEQ multiplex PCR; TCRdb stores in-frame clones only, minus some. V and J calls and clone size are copied from that table; D and trimming were computed from the DNA. The table lists about 15,000 clones, more than 80% of them singletons. This receptor was obtained from a human donor in a cohort sampled during active COVID-19. The sequencing input was peripheral blood.

The chain's CDR3 is CASSPPPGQSSPLHF. The CDR3, as DNA: TGTGCCAGCTCACCACCTCCGGGACAGAGTTCACCCCTCCACTTT. The rearrangement uses TRBV18 and TRBJ1-6; 7 bases fit TRBD1. CDR3 length equals 15 residues. CDR1 is KGHSH and CDR2 is LQKENI in the germline V gene. The V segment lost 0 bases and the J segment 9 bases; nucleotides outside the gene matches: 5.